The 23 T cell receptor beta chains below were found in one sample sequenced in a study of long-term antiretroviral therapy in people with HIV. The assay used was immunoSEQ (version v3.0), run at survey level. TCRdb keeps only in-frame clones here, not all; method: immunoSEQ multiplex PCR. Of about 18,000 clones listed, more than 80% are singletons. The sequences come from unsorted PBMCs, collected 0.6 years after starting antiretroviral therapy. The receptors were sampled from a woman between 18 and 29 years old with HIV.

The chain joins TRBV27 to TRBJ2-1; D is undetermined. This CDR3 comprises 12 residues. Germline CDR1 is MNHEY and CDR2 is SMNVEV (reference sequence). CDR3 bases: TGTTCTGCTGGGCCCAGATGGGATGAGCAGTTCTTC. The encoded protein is CSAGPRWDEQFF.

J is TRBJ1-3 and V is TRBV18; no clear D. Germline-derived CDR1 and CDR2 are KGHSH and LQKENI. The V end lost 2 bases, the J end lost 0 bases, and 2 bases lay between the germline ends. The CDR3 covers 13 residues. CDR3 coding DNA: TGTGCCAGCTCACCAGACTCTGGAAACACCATATATTTT. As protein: CASSPDSGNTIYF. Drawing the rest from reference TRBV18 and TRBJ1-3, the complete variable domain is NAGVMQNPRHLVRRRGQEARLRCSPMKGHSHVYWYRQLPEEGLKFMVYLQKENIIDESGMPKERFSAEFPKEGPSILRIQQVVRGDSAAYFCASSPDSGNTIYFGEGSWLTVV.

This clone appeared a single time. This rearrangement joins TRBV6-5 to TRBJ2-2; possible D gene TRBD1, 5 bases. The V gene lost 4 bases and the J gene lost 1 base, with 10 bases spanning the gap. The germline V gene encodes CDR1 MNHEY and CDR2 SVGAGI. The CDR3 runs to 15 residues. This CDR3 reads CASSSWQGNTGELFF. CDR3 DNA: TGTGCCAGCAGTTCTTGGCAGGGGAACACCGGGGAGCTGTTTTTT.

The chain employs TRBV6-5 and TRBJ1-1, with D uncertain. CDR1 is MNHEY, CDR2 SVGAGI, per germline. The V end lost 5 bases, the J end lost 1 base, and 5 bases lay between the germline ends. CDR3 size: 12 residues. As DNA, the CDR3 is TGTGCCAGCAGTCCGGGGAACACTGAAGCTTTCTTT. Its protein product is CASSPGNTEAFF.

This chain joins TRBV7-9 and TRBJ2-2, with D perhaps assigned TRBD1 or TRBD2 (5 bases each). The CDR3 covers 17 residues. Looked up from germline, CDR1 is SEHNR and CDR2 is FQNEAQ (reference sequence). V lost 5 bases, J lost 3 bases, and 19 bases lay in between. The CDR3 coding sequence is TGTGCCAGCAGCGTCCGGGGCGGGCAGGCGGACACCGGGGAGCTGTTTTTT. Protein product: CASSVRGGQADTGELFF.

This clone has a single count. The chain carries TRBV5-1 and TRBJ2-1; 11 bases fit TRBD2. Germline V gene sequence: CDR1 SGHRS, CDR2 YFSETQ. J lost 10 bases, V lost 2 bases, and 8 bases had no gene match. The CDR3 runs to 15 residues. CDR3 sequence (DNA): TGCGCCAGCAGCTTCGCGGGGACTAGCGGAGAGGAGCAGTTCTTC. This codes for CASSFAGTSGEEQFF.

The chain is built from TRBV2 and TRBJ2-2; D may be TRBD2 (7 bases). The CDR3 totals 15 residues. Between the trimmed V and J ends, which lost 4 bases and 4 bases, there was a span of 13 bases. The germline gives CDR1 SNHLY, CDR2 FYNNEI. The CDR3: CASSVGGPGTGELFF. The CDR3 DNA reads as TGTGCCAGCAGTGTGGGGGGGCCGGGCACCGGGGAGCTGTTTTTT.

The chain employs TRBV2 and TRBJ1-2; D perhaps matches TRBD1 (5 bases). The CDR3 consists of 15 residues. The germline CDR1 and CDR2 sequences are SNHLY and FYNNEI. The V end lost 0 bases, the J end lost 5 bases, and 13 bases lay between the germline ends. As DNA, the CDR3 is TGTGCCAGCAGTGAAGCGCCAAGGGGCCGATATGGCTACACCTTC. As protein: CASSEAPRGRYGYTF.

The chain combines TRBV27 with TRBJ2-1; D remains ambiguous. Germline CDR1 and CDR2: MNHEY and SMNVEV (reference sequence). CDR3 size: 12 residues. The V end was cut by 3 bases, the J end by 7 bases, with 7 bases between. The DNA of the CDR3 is TGTGCCAGCAGTTTGGGTTCGAATGAGCAGTTCTTC. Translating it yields CASSLGSNEQFF.

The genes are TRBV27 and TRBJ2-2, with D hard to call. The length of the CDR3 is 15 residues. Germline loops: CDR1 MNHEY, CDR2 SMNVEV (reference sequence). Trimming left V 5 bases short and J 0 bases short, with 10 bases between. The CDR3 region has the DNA TGTGCCAGCAGTCTCACAAAGCCGAACACCGGGGAGCTGTTTTTT. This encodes CASSLTKPNTGELFF.

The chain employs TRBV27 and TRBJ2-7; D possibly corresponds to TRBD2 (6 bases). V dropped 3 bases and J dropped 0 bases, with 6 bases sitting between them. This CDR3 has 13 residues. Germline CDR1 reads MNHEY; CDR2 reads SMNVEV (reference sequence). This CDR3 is CASSLGGSYEQYF. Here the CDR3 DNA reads TGTGCCAGCAGTTTGGGGGGCTCCTACGAGCAGTACTTC.

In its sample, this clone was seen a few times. CDR3 amino acids: CASSLERLPGDEQYF. As DNA, the CDR3 is TGTGCCAGCAGCTTAGAACGTCTCCCTGGCGACGAGCAGTACTTC. The chain employs TRBV11-2 and TRBJ2-7, with unresolved D. V was shortened by 0 bases and J by 5 bases, with 14 bases between the two germline ends. The CDR3 has 15 amino acids. CDR1 and CDR2 (germline): SGHAT, FQNNGV.

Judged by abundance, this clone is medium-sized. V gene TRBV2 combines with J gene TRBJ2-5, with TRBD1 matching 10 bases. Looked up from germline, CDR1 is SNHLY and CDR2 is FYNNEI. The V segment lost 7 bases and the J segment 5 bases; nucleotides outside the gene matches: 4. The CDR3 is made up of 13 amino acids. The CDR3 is CASIGTGAETQYF. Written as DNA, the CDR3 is TGTGCCAGCATCGGGACAGGGGCTGAGACCCAGTACTTC.

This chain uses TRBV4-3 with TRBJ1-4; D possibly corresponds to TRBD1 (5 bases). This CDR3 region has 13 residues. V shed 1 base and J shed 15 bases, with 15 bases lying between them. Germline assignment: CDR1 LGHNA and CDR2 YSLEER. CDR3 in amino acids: CASSQAYAGLLFF. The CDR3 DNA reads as TGCGCCAGCAGCCAAGCCTACGCGGGACTTTTGTTTTTT.

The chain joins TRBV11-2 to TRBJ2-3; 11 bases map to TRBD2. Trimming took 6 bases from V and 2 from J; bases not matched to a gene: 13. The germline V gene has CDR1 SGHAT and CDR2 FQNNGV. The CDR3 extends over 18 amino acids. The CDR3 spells CASSQSWLAGGVTDTQYF. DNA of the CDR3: TGTGCCAGCAGTCAATCATGGCTAGCGGGGGGCGTCACAGATACGCAGTATTTT.

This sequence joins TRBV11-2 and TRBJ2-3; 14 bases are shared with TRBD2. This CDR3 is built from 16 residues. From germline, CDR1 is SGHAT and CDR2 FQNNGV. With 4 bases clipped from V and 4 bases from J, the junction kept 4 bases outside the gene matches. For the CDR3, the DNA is TGTGCCAGCAGCTGGCAGACTAGCGGGAGGGCAGATACGCAGTATTTT. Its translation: CASSWQTSGRADTQYF.

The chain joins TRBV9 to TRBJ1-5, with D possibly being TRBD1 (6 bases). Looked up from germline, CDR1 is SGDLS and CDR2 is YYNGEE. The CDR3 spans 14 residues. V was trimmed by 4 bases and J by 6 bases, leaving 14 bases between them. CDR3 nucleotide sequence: TGTGCCAGCAGCTCAGGGGAACGGGGTCAGCCCCAGCATTTT. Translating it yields CASSSGERGQPQHF.

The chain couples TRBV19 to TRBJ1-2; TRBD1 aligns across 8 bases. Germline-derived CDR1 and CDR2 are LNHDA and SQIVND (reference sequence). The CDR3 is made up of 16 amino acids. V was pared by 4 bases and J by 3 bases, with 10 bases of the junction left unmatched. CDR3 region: CASSKGQASYDYGYTF. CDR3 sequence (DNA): TGTGCCAGTAGTAAGGGACAGGCTTCTTATGACTATGGCTACACCTTC.

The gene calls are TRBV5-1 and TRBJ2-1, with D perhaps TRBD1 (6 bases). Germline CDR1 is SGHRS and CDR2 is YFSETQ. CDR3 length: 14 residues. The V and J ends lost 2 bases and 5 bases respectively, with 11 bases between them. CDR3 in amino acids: CASSLQGINNEQFF. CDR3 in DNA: TGCGCCAGCAGCTTACAGGGAATAAACAATGAGCAGTTCTTC. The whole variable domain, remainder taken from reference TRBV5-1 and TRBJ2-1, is KAGVTQTPRYLIKTRGQQVTLSCSPISGHRSVSWYQQTPGQGLQFLFEYFSETQRNKGNFPGRFSGRQFSNSRSEMNVSTLELGDSALYLCASSLQGINNEQFFGPGTRLTVL.

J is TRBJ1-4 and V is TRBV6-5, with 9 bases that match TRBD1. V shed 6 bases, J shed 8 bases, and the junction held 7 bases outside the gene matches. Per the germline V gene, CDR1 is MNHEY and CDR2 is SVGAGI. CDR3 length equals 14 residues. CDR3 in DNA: TGTGCCAGCAGGGCGACAGGGGGACTGGAAAAACTGTTTTTT. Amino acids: CASRATGGLEKLFF.

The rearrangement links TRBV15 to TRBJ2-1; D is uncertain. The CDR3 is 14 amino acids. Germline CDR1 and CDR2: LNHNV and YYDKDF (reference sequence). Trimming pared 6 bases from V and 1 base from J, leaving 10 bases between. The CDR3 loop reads CATSPRPSYNEQFF. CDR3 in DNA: TGTGCCACCAGTCCCCGCCCTTCCTACAATGAGCAGTTCTTC.

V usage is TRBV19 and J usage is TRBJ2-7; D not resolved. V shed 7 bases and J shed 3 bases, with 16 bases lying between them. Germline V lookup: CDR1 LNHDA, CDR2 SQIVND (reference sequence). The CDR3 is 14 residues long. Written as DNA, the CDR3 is TGTGCCAGTACGTCCCGAAGATCCGGCTACGAGCAGTACTTC. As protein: CASTSRRSGYEQYF.

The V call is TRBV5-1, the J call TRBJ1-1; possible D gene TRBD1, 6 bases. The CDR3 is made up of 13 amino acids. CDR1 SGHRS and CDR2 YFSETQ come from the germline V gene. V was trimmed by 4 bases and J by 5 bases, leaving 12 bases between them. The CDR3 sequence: CASSNERGTEAFF. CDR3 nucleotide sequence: TGCGCCAGCAGCAACGAGAGGGGGACTGAAGCTTTCTTT.